This TCR beta chain was retrieved from a study of early T cells in non-severe SARS-CoV-2 infection. Overall study: Unpaired chains resulted from sequencing bulk RNA of unsorted whole blood. Points from the study as a whole: Matches to VDJdb favored anti-spike CD8 responses and missed private and CD4 specificities.

On this clonotype: The antigen is not known.

TCRdb redid the calling of the 5' RACE reads with MiXCR, one entry per CDR3 protein. Here the sample spans more than 50,000 distinct CDR3 sequences, about 12% being singletons. The TCR originated in an adult who was a healthcare worker with PCR-confirmed SARS-CoV-2 infection or an uninfected control (not recorded which). Material: whole blood.

CDR3 sequence (DNA): TGTGCCAGCAGTGAGGGGGAGAACTCCAATGAGCAGTTCTTC. Encoded protein: CASSEGENSNEQFF. The chain has TRBV6-4 and TRBJ2-1, with D perhaps matching TRBD1 or TRBD2 (5 bases each). The germline CDR1 and CDR2 sequences are MRHNA and SNTAGT. This CDR3 region has 14 residues. V was clipped by 3 bases and J by 6 bases, with 12 bases between them.